This is a list of T cell receptor beta chains from one sample in a study of early T cells in non-severe SARS-CoV-2 infection. TCRdb ran MiXCR on the 5' RACE reads and lists one entry per CDR3 protein. The table has roughly 41,000 distinct CDR3 sequences, approximately 5.1% seen once. The material was whole blood, obtained at baseline. These TCRs come from an adult who was a healthcare worker with PCR-confirmed SARS-CoV-2 infection or an uninfected control (not recorded which). Each CDR3 is given with its conserved first and last residue. D genes are given only for firm matches. Not all rows give a size; the values are once, few, many and, for expanded clones, a class.

V gene	CDR3 length	D gene	J gene	clone size	CDR3 protein	CDR3 DNA
TRBV6-6	10	.	TRBJ1-2	few	CASSSYGYTF	TGTGCCAGCAGCAGCTATGGCTACACCTTC
TRBV18	14	.	TRBJ2-5	many	CASSPPVGLETQYF	TGTGCCAGCTCACCACCGGTCGGCCTGGAGACCCAGTACTTC
TRBV10-2	15	.	TRBJ1-1	many	CASSEYGTGLTEAFF	TGCGCCAGCAGTGAGTACGGAACGGGCCTTACTGAAGCTTTCTTT
TRBV10-1	14	.	TRBJ2-5	many	CASSVGVLGETQYF	TGCGCCAGCAGCGTGGGAGTGTTGGGTGAGACCCAGTACTTC
TRBV10-2	12	.	TRBJ2-7	many	CASSAPPNEQYF	TGCGCCAGCAGTGCCCCTCCCAACGAGCAGTACTTC
TRBV11-2	14	.	TRBJ2-1	many	CASSLGYSYNEQFF	TGTGCCAGCAGCTTAGGGTACTCCTACAATGAGCAGTTCTTC
TRBV15	15	TRBD2	TRBJ2-7	few	CATSKEREVNYEQYF	TGTGCCACCAGCAAAGAGCGGGAGGTTAACTACGAGCAGTACTTC
TRBV10-1	15	.	TRBJ1-6	.	CASSVMDGLHSPLHF	TGCGCCAGCAGTGTTATGGACGGTCTCCATTCACCCCTCCACTTT
TRBV15	12	.	TRBJ2-7	many	CATSRDTYEQYF	TGTGCCACCAGCAGAGACACCTACGAGCAGTACTTC
TRBV7-9	15	.	TRBJ2-3	many	CASSLEQDPHDTQYF	TGTGCCAGCAGCTTAGAACAGGACCCACACGATACGCAGTATTTT
TRBV9	15	.	TRBJ2-2	many	CASSPSGTPTGELFF	TGTGCCAGCAGCCCCTCCGGGACTCCTACCGGGGAGCTGTTTTTT
TRBV7-3	15	.	TRBJ2-2	many	CASSSVSGNTGELFF	TGTGCCAGCAGCTCCGTTAGCGGAAACACCGGGGAGCTGTTTTTT
TRBV20-1	14	TRBD1	TRBJ2-7	many	CSASHPGQGHEQYF	TGCAGTGCTAGTCACCCGGGACAGGGGCACGAGCAGTACTTC
TRBV28	16	TRBD2	TRBJ2-5	.	CASSIYFGGSPETQYF	TGTGCCAGCAGCATCTATTTCGGGGGGTCCCCAGAGACCCAGTACTTC
TRBV3-1	14	.	TRBJ1-3	many	CASSNRGAGNTIYF	TGTGCCAGCAGCAATAGGGGCGCTGGAAACACCATATATTTT
TRBV14	12	.	TRBJ1-6	many	CASSQGYSPLHF	TGTGCCAGCAGCCAAGGTTATTCACCCCTCCACTTT
TRBV7-3	14	.	TRBJ1-2	.	CASSRDGLKGGYTF	TGTGCCAGCAGCCGCGACGGACTTAAAGGTGGCTACACCTTC
TRBV4-1	16	.	TRBJ1-5	many	CASSQESGLLNQPQHF	TGCGCCAGCAGCCAAGAAAGTGGGCTGCTAAATCAGCCCCAGCATTTT
TRBV28	13	.	TRBJ2-7	many	CASRAGHSYEQYF	TGTGCCAGCAGGGCGGGACACTCCTACGAGCAGTACTTC
TRBV29-1	15	TRBD1	TRBJ2-5	.	CSVESRQGAQKTQYF	TGCAGCGTTGAATCACGGCAGGGGGCGCAGAAGACCCAGTACTTC
TRBV28	17	.	TRBJ2-3	few	CATDPPVVAGFTDTQYF	TGTGCCACGGACCCCCCGGTTGTGGCAGGGTTCACAGATACGCAGTATTTT
TRBV4-1	17	TRBD2	TRBJ2-3	many	CASSQVLREGLADTQYF	TGCGCCAGCAGCCAAGTTTTACGGGAGGGCCTGGCAGATACGCAGTATTTT
TRBV5-1	15	TRBD2	TRBJ2-2	few	CASSPGGPPTGELFF	TGCGCCAGCAGCCCGGGAGGGCCTCCCACCGGGGAGCTGTTTTTT
TRBV20-1	16	.	TRBJ1-3	many	CSAITLTGHSGNTIYF	TGCAGTGCTATCACTCTGACAGGACACTCTGGAAACACCATATATTTT
TRBV13	19	TRBD2	TRBJ2-1	many	CASSYIGTSGGSSYNEQFF	TGTGCCAGCAGTTACATTGGGACTAGCGGAGGGAGCTCCTACAATGAGCAGTTCTTC
TRBV5-1	15	TRBD2	TRBJ2-5	many	CASSTGLASQETQYF	TGCGCCAGCAGCACCGGACTAGCGAGTCAAGAGACCCAGTACTTC
TRBV11-2	14	TRBD2	TRBJ2-1	.	CASSLALAVNEQFF	TGTGCCAGCAGCTTAGCCCTAGCGGTCAATGAGCAGTTCTTC
TRBV6-5	14	TRBD1	TRBJ2-2	many	CASRGTANTGELFF	TGTGCCAGCAGGGGGACAGCGAACACCGGGGAGCTGTTTTTT
TRBV6-5	13	.	TRBJ2-5	many	CASRSGVVETQYF	TGTGCCAGCAGGTCAGGGGTGGTGGAGACCCAGTACTTC
TRBV20-1	12	.	TRBJ1-3	many	CSARGAGNTIYF	TGCAGTGCGCGGGGCGCTGGAAACACCATATATTTT
TRBV6-6	15	TRBD2	TRBJ2-3	many	CASSNLAGASDTQYF	TGTGCCAGCAGCAACCTAGCGGGAGCGTCAGATACGCAGTATTTT
TRBV19	18	TRBD2	TRBJ2-1	many	CASSIKAPSGARSNEQFF	TGTGCCAGTAGTATAAAGGCGCCTAGCGGAGCTAGGAGCAATGAGCAGTTCTTC
TRBV6-1	15	TRBD2	TRBJ2-2	.	CASRTGRGVTGELFF	TGTGCCAGCAGAACCGGGAGGGGGGTCACCGGGGAGCTGTTTTTT
TRBV20-1	13	.	TRBJ1-1	.	CSATDSKNTEAFF	TGCAGTGCTACGGACAGTAAGAACACTGAAGCTTTCTTT
TRBV9	14	TRBD1	TRBJ1-1	many	CASSVGQEPFGAFF	TGTGCCAGCAGCGTGGGACAGGAGCCCTTTGGGGCTTTCTTT
TRBV9	15	.	TRBJ2-7	few	CASSPRPVAPYEQYF	TGTGCCAGCAGCCCCCGTCCGGTCGCCCCCTACGAGCAGTACTTC
TRBV24-1	15	TRBD1	TRBJ1-2	few	CATSAAWPLGQVYTF	TGTGCCACCAGTGCCGCTTGGCCCCTGGGACAGGTCTACACCTTC
TRBV6-6	17	TRBD1	TRBJ1-6	.	CASSTWPGTGGNSPLHF	TGTGCCAGCAGTACCTGGCCCGGGACAGGGGGTAATTCACCCCTCCACTTT
TRBV18	13	.	TRBJ2-7	.	CASSPPGSYEQYF	TGTGCCAGCTCACCTCCAGGGTCCTACGAGCAGTACTTC
TRBV14	12	.	TRBJ1-1	many	CASSQQGYEAFF	TGTGCCAGCAGCCAACAGGGGTATGAAGCTTTCTTT
TRBV18	15	TRBD2	TRBJ2-1	.	CASSPREGPGNEQFF	TGTGCCAGCTCACCCCGGGAGGGTCCAGGGAATGAGCAGTTCTTC